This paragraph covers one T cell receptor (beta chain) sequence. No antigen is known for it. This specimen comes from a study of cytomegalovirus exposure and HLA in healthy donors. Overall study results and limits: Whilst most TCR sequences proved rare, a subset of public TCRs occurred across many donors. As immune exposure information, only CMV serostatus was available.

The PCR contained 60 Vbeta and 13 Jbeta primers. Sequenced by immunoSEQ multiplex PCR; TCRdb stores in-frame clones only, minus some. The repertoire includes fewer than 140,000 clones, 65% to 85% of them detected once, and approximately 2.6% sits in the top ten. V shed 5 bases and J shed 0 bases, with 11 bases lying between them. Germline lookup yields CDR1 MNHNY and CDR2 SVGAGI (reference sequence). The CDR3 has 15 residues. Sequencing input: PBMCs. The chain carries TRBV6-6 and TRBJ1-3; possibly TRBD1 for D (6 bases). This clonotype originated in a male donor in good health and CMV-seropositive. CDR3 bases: TGTGCCAGCAGTATTCGACAGGCCTCTGGAAACACCATATATTTT. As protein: CASSIRQASGNTIYF.